The 29 T cell receptor beta chains presented below share a single source sample, sequenced in a study of T cell repertoires in cytomegalovirus infection. TCRdb recomputed calls from the reads with MiXCR, one row per CDR3 protein. Of approximately 150,000 distinct CDR3 sequences listed, roughly 6.5% are singletons. The sequencing input was PBMCs. The origin of the receptors is a human donor in good health (CMV status not recorded). Some clones in this sample may be carry-over from other donors' samples.

This clonotype was seen repeatedly, ten times or more. The chain recombines TRBV10-3 with TRBJ2-1, with D possibly being TRBD1 (5 bases). V was pared by 3 bases and J by 9 bases, with 12 bases between. This CDR3 comprises 13 residues. Germline CDR1 and CDR2: ENHRY and SYGVKD. CDR3 protein: CAISDGATREQFF. In nucleotides, the CDR3 is TGTGCCATCAGTGATGGGGCTACCCGTGAGCAGTTCTTC.

The chain recombines TRBV15 with TRBJ2-5, with D perhaps matching TRBD1 (6 bases). CDR1 is LNHNV and CDR2 is YYDKDF in the germline V gene (reference sequence). Trimming took 1 base from V and 0 from J, leaving 9 bases between them. This CDR3 comprises 15 residues. The DNA for the CDR3 is TGTGCCACCAGCAGAGTCAGGGGCTACCAAGAGACCCAGTACTTC. This codes for CATSRVRGYQETQYF.

This clonotype was picked up a small number of times. The chain has TRBV3-1 and TRBJ2-7, with a weak D call TRBD2 (6 bases). This CDR3 has 11 residues. Germline V lookup: CDR1 LGHDT, CDR2 YNNKEL (reference sequence). V was pared by 10 bases and J by 5 bases, with 12 bases between. Here the CDR3 reads CATRERDEQYF. The CDR3 DNA sequence: TGTGCCACCCGGGAGAGGGACGAGCAGTACTTC.

This clonotype came up many times. The V call is TRBV7-8, the J call TRBJ1-3, with D tentatively TRBD1 (5 bases). The CDR3 has 16 residues. From germline, CDR1 is SGHVS and CDR2 FQNEAQ. Between the trimmed V and J ends, which lost 0 bases and 0 bases, there was a span of 9 bases. CDR3 sequence (DNA): TGTGCCAGCAGCTTAGCAGCGGGGGACTCTGGAAACACCATATATTTT. Its protein product is CASSLAAGDSGNTIYF.

This clonotype was picked up many times. V usage is TRBV12-5 and J usage is TRBJ1-5, with TRBD1 identical over 8 bases. The germline V gene encodes CDR1 LGHNT and CDR2 FRNRAP. This CDR3 spans 16 amino acids. Losses at the gene ends were 3 bases for V and 9 bases for J; bases not matched to a gene: 13. Here the CDR3 DNA reads TGTGCTAGTGGTTTCTTGGACAGGGTACGGAATGCGCCCCAGCATTTT. Translation: CASGFLDRVRNAPQHF.

This clonotype was picked up many times. V and J are TRBV20-1 and TRBJ2-1, with 8 bases that match TRBD2. CDR1 is DFQATT, CDR2 SNEGSKA, per germline (reference sequence). V gave up 1 base and J gave up 7 bases; unmatched junction bases: 9. CDR3 size: 15 residues. CDR3 DNA sequence: TGCAGTGCTAGAGTTTGGCTAGCGGGCGGGAATGAGCAGTTCTTC. Encoded protein: CSARVWLAGGNEQFF.

This clonotype was detected ten times or more. The chain links TRBV10-3 to TRBJ2-7; D gene unclear. V lost 3 bases, J lost 0 bases, and 9 bases lay in between. The length of the CDR3 is 14 residues. Germline V gene sequence: CDR1 ENHRY, CDR2 SYGVKD. The CDR3 nucleotides read TGTGCCATCAGTGAAAGTTTGCTCTCCTACGAGCAGTACTTC. It yields the protein CAISESLLSYEQYF.

This clonotype has a count of ten or more. The chain carries TRBV28 and TRBJ2-5, with D possibly being TRBD1 (5 bases). V lost 3 bases and J 5 bases, leaving 19 bases between the germline ends. The CDR3 totals 16 residues. The germline gives CDR1 MDHEN, CDR2 SYDVKM. As DNA, the CDR3 is TGTGCCAGCAGTTTTCAGTTTGGCAGGGTGGAGGAGACCCAGTACTTC. Protein product: CASSFQFGRVEETQYF.

This clonotype occurred a few times. The rearrangement links TRBV15 to TRBJ1-6; D is possibly TRBD1 (5 bases). The CDR3 length is 15 residues. Trimming removed 0 bases at V and 10 bases at J, with 13 bases between. Germline CDR1 LNHNV, CDR2 YYDKDF (reference sequence). DNA for the CDR3: TGTGCCACCAGCAGAGATGGGGACTTAATATCACCCCTCCACTTT. It translates to CATSRDGDLISPLHF.

This rearrangement joins TRBV14 to TRBJ2-7, with 9 nucleotides matching TRBD2. J lost 12 bases, V lost 2 bases, and 11 bases had no gene match. Germline V gives CDR1 SGHDN, CDR2 FVKESK. The CDR3 spans 14 residues. The DNA for the CDR3 is TGTGCCAGCAGCCAAAGGACTAGCGCGGGAACGAGGTACTTC. Translating gives CASSQRTSAGTRYF.

This clonotype was seen ten or more times. J is TRBJ2-7 and V is TRBV7-9; D is perhaps TRBD2 (7 bases). CDR1 and CDR2 (germline): SEHNR, FQNEAQ (reference sequence). The CDR3 loop spans 15 amino acids. Trimming removed 5 bases at V and 0 bases at J, with 14 bases between. CDR3 DNA: TGTGCCAGCAGCCCAGGGGAGGGGGGCTCCTACGAGCAGTACTTC. The encoded protein is CASSPGEGGSYEQYF. The variable domain in full, with the rest retrieved from reference TRBV7-9 and TRBJ2-7, is DTGVSQNPRHKITKRGQNVTFRCDPISEHNRLYWYRQTLGQGPEFLTYFQNEAQLEKSRLLSDRFSAERPKGSFSTLEIQRTEQGDSAMYLCASSPGEGGSYEQYFGPGTRLTVT.

This clonotype came up many times. The chain carries TRBV7-2 and TRBJ1-2; D call uncertain. CDR1 and CDR2 from the germline V gene are SGHTA and FQGNSA. This CDR3 has 12 amino acids. V lost 1 base and J 2 bases, leaving 2 bases between the germline ends. CDR3 nucleotide sequence: TGTGCCAGCAGCTTAGAGAACTATGGCTACACCTTC. This sequence encodes CASSLENYGYTF. Looking up the rest from reference TRBV7-2 and TRBJ1-2 gives the full variable domain: GAGVSQSPSNKVTEKGKDVELRCDPISGHTALYWYRQSLGQGLEFLIYFQGNSAPDKSGLPSDRFSAERTGGSVSTLTIQRTQQEDSAVYLCASSLENYGYTFGSGTRLTVV.

This clonotype came up a few times. This chain links TRBV20-1 with TRBJ1-5, with 8 nucleotides matching TRBD1. V dropped 2 bases and J dropped 2; count of bases not matched to a gene: 5. The CDR3 is made up of 15 amino acids. CDR1 and CDR2 (germline): DFQATT, SNEGSKA (reference sequence). The CDR3 loop is CSARFQGAGNQPQHF. For the CDR3, the DNA is TGCAGTGCTAGATTTCAGGGGGCCGGCAATCAGCCCCAGCATTTT.

This clonotype was detected many times. V is TRBV7-8 and J is TRBJ2-1; 7 positions agree with TRBD2. CDR3 length equals 14 residues. With 5 bases clipped from V and 6 bases from J, the junction kept 7 bases outside the gene matches. Germline CDR1 reads SGHVS; CDR2 reads FQNEAQ. The CDR3 bases are TGTGCCAGCAGCCATCCGCGGGGGAGCAATGAGCAGTTCTTC. This codes for CASSHPRGSNEQFF.

This clonotype was seen repeatedly, ten times or more. V is TRBV7-6 and J is TRBJ1-3, with D tentatively TRBD1 (6 bases). This CDR3 has 16 residues. Trimming pared 5 bases from V and 4 bases from J, leaving 18 bases between. Germline V CDR1 and CDR2: SGHVS, FNYEAQ. CDR3 protein: CASSQAVGALGNTIYF. CDR3 sequence (DNA): TGTGCCAGCAGCCAAGCGGTGGGGGCGTTGGGAAACACCATATATTTT. Full variable domain (remainder filled in from reference TRBV7-6 and TRBJ1-3): GAGVSQSPRYKVTKRGQDVALRCDPISGHVSLYWYRQALGQGPEFLTYFNYEAQQDKSGLPNDRFSAERPEGSISTLTIQRTEQRDSAMYRCASSQAVGALGNTIYFGEGSWLTVV.

This chain links TRBV6-2 or TRBV6-3 with TRBJ2-7; D is perhaps TRBD2 (7 bases). With 4 bases removed from V and 2 bases from J, the gap between germline ends came to 15 bases. Germline V gene data show CDR1 as MNHEY and CDR2 as SVGEGT. The CDR3 has 15 residues. In nucleotides, the CDR3 is TGTGCCAGCAGTTTTCGTGCGGGGGCGACCTACGAGCAGTACTTC. Translated, it gives CASSFRAGATYEQYF.

As to this clonotype: This may be a read error: a much more frequent sequence differs by one nucleotide. The CDR3 region has the DNA TGTGCCAGCTTACCAAATAGAGCGAGCTCCTACAATGAGCAGTTCTTC. This encodes CASLPNRASSYNEQFF. The chain is built from TRBV18 and TRBJ2-1, with D hard to call. Germline CDR1 reads KGHSH; CDR2 reads LQKENI. The CDR3 is made up of 16 amino acids. Variable domain in full (rest from reference TRBV18 and TRBJ2-1): NAGVMQNPRHLVRRRGQEARLRCSPMKGHSHVYWYRQLPEEGLKFMVYLQKENIIDESGMPKERFSAEFPKEGPSILRIQQVVRGDSAAYFCASLPNRASSYNEQFFGPGTRLTVL.

This clonotype was counted many times. The V call is TRBV19, the J call TRBJ1-1; D perhaps matches TRBD1 (5 bases). Germline V gives CDR1 LNHDA, CDR2 SQIVND (reference sequence). The CDR3 consists of 13 residues. The V gene lost 5 bases and the J gene lost 5 bases, with 12 bases spanning the gap. The chain's CDR3 is CASSVTVWTEAFF. As DNA, the CDR3 is TGTGCCAGTAGTGTGACAGTGTGGACTGAAGCTTTCTTT.

The chain uses TRBV19 and TRBJ1-2; D gene unclear. The V gene's germline CDR1 is LNHDA and CDR2 SQIVND (reference sequence). The length of the CDR3 is 13 residues. Trimming took off 4 bases at V and 3 bases at J, with 9 bases between the two ends. The CDR3 coding sequence is TGTGCCAGTAGTACCGACTCGTACTATGGCTACACCTTC. The encoded protein is CASSTDSYYGYTF.

Points on this clonotype: A much larger clone lies one base from this, so it may be a read error. The chain uses TRBV7-9 and TRBJ2-7; D may be TRBD2 (5 bases). Germline-derived CDR1 and CDR2 are SEHNR and FQNEAQ (reference sequence). The CDR3 loop spans 14 amino acids. Here the CDR3 DNA reads TGTGCCAGCAGCAAAGCGGCGGTGACCTACGGGCAGTACTTC. Residues: CASSKAAVTYGQYF. Full variable domain (outside the CDR3, taken from reference TRBV7-9 and TRBJ2-7): DTGVSQNPRHKITKRGQNVTFRCDPISEHNRLYWYRQTLGQGPEFLTYFQNEAQLEKSRLLSDRFSAERPKGSFSTLEIQRTEQGDSAMYLCASSKAAVTYGQYFGPGTRLTVT.

V usage is TRBV7-2 and J usage is TRBJ2-5; weak D call: TRBD2 (6 bases). Trimming cost V 2 bases and J 5 bases, with 18 bases left between them. The CDR3 is 16 amino acids. Germline loops: CDR1 SGHTA, CDR2 FQGNSA. Here the CDR3 reads CASSLIIGGDRETQYF. In DNA form, the CDR3 reads TGTGCCAGCAGCTTAATAATCGGAGGGGATCGGGAGACCCAGTACTTC.

In its sample, this clonotype was seen many times. The chain has TRBV7-2 and TRBJ1-1; possibly TRBD1 for D (5 bases). V was shortened by 5 bases and J by 2 bases, with 9 bases between the two germline ends. Germline-derived CDR1 and CDR2 are SGHTA and FQGNSA. The CDR3 sequence is 13 residues long. CDR3 sequence: CASSPTANTEAFF. CDR3 nucleotides: TGTGCCAGCAGCCCGACAGCTAACACTGAAGCTTTCTTT.

This clonotype has a count of ten or more. The CDR3 DNA reads as TGTGCCAGCACCATGCCGGAAACCGCTAACTATGGCTACACCTTC. It yields the protein CASTMPETANYGYTF. The genes are TRBV6-4 and TRBJ1-2; D gene uncertain. This CDR3 is 15 amino acids long. Germline CDR1 and CDR2: MRHNA and SNTAGT. V was cut by 7 bases and J by 0 bases, with 15 bases left in between.

This chain connects TRBV20-1 to TRBJ1-5; perhaps TRBD1 as D (6 bases). Trimming stripped 5 bases from V and 2 bases from J, with 7 bases between. This CDR3 is built from 12 residues. Germline assignment: CDR1 DFQATT and CDR2 SNEGSKA (reference sequence). CDR3: CSAAGGNQPQHF. DNA of the CDR3: TGCAGTGCTGCAGGGGGCAATCAGCCCCAGCATTTT.

This clonotype occurred many times. V and J are TRBV7-2 and TRBJ2-7; weak D call: TRBD2 (6 bases). Germline CDR1 SGHTA, CDR2 FQGNSA. Trimming took 3 bases from V and 2 from J, leaving 11 bases between them. The CDR3 spans 14 residues. Here the CDR3 DNA reads TGTGCCAGCAGCTTCCAGCGGGTCACCTACGAGCAGTACTTC. Protein sequence: CASSFQRVTYEQYF.

The chain has TRBV2 and TRBJ1-3, with D hard to call. This CDR3 region has 14 residues. Germline CDR1 is SNHLY and CDR2 is FYNNEI. V was pared by 5 bases and J by 2 bases, with 10 bases between. CDR3 nucleotide sequence: TGTGCCAGCAGTCAAACCGGACCTGGAAACACCATATATTTT. This sequence encodes CASSQTGPGNTIYF.

This clonotype was seen at least ten times. V is TRBV7-3 and J is TRBJ2-1, with 11 nucleotides matching TRBD2. The CDR3 runs 17 residues. The V gene end was trimmed by 5 bases and the J gene end by 0 bases; junction bases not matched to a gene: 6. Germline CDR1 and CDR2: SGHTA and FQGTGA. CDR3 coding DNA: TGTGCCAGCAGCCGTATAGCGGGGGGGAACTCCTACAATGAGCAGTTCTTC. Translating it yields CASSRIAGGNSYNEQFF.

This clonotype was seen many times. The chain links TRBV7-2 to TRBJ2-7; the match to TRBD2 covers 11 bases. There are 15 residues in the CDR3. After removal of 1 base from V and 2 bases from J, the junction contained 1 base not matched to a gene. CDR1 and CDR2 (germline): SGHTA, FQGNSA. CDR3 residues: CASSLEGLAAYEQYF. The CDR3 DNA reads as TGTGCCAGCAGCTTAGAGGGACTAGCGGCCTACGAGCAGTACTTC. Together with reference TRBV7-2 and TRBJ2-7, the CDR3 gives the full variable domain: GAGVSQSPSNKVTEKGKDVELRCDPISGHTALYWYRQSLGQGLEFLIYFQGNSAPDKSGLPSDRFSAERTGGSVSTLTIQRTQQEDSAVYLCASSLEGLAAYEQYFGPGTRLTVT.

This clonotype was detected many times. The gene calls are TRBV7-2 and TRBJ2-5, with a weak D call TRBD1 (5 bases). Germline V lookup: CDR1 SGHTA, CDR2 FQGNSA. CDR3 length equals 14 residues. V gave up 0 bases and J gave up 5 bases, with 10 bases separating them. The CDR3 region has the DNA TGTGCCAGCAGCTTAGCGTACCAGGGTGAGACCCAGTACTTC. This codes for CASSLAYQGETQYF. The complete variable domain, with remaining parts taken from reference TRBV7-2 and TRBJ2-5, reads GAGVSQSPSNKVTEKGKDVELRCDPISGHTALYWYRQSLGQGLEFLIYFQGNSAPDKSGLPSDRFSAERTGGSVSTLTIQRTQQEDSAVYLCASSLAYQGETQYFGPGTRLLVL.